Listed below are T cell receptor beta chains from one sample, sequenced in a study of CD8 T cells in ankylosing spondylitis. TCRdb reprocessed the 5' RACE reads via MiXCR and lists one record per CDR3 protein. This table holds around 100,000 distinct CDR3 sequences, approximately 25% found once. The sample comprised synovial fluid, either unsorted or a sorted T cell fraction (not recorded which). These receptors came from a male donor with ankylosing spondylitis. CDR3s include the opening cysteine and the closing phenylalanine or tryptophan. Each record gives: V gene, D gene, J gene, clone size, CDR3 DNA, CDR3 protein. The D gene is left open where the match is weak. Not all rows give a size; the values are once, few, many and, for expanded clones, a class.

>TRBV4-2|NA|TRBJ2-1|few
TGTGCCAGCAGCCAAGATCCCCGATTTGGTGGAAACAATGAGCAGTTCTTC
CASSQDPRFGGNNEQFF
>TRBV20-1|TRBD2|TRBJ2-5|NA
TGCAGTGCTAGAGCTAGCGGGAGGGCCGTGGAGACCCAGTACTTC
CSARASGRAVETQYF
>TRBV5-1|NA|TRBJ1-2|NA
TGCGCCAGCAGCGAAGCGCCTGGACCATATGGCTACACCTTC
CASSEAPGPYGYTF
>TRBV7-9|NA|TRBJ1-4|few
TGTGCCAGCAGCACAGACAGAACCACTGAAAAACTGTTTTTT
CASSTDRTTEKLFF
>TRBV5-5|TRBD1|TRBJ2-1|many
TGTGCCAGCAACCGAAGCCCGGGACAGGGCTTTTTCAATGAGCAGTTCTTC
CASNRSPGQGFFNEQFF
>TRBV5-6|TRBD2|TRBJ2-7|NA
TGTGCCAGCAGGCTAGCGGGAGATGTCGAGCAGTACTTC
CASRLAGDVEQYF
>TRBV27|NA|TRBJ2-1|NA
TGTGCCAGCAGGATGGGGGGAGTGAACAATGAGCAGTTCTTC
CASRMGGVNNEQFF
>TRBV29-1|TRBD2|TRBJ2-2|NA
TGCAGCGTCCGGACTAGCGGGATCCCTTACACCGGGGAGCTGTTTTTT
CSVRTSGIPYTGELFF
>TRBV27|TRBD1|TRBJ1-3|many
TGTGCCAGCAGTGTGACAGGGGGCTCTGGAAACACCATATATTTT
CASSVTGGSGNTIYF
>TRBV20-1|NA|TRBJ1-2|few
TGCAGTGCTAGTGACTGGTCAGGGTCTGGCTACACCTTC
CSASDWSGSGYTF
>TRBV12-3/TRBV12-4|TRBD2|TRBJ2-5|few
TGTGCCAGCAGTTTCGGGAGGGTTTCAGCGTACCAAGAGACCCAGTACTTC
CASSFGRVSAYQETQYF
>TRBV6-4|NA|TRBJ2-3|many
TGTGCCAGCAGTGAAGGGGGAGATACGCAGTATTTT
CASSEGGDTQYF
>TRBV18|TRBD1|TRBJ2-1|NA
TGTGCCAGCTCACCTGGGACAGGGAACAATGAGCAGTTCTTC
CASSPGTGNNEQFF
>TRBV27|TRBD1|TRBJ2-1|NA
TGTGCCAGCACCTTGACAGGGTACAACAATGAGCAGTTCTTC
CASTLTGYNNEQFF
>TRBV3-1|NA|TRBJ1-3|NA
TGTGCCAGCAGCCAAGTTTGGGTTGGTGGAAACACCATATATTTT
CASSQVWVGGNTIYF
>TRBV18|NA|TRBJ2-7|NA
TGTGCCAGCTCACCTCCCGGGCAGGGTAACTACGAGCAGTACTTC
CASSPPGQGNYEQYF
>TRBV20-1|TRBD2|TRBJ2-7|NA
TGCAGTGCTAGGAGGGGACTAGCGGGGGCCCCCTACGAGCAGTACTTC
CSARRGLAGAPYEQYF
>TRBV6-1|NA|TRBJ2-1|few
TGTGCCAGCAGTGGGACCCTCAACCCCCCCTACAATGAGCAGTTCTTC
CASSGTLNPPYNEQFF
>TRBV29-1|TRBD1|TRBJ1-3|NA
TGCAGCGCCTGGGACAGGGTTGGAAACACCATATATTTT
CSAWDRVGNTIYF
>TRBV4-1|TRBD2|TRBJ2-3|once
TGCGCCAGCAGCCAAGATTGGCGGGAGCGCACAGATACGCAGTATTTT
CASSQDWRERTDTQYF
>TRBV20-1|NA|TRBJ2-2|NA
TGCAGTGCTAGGACAGGAGCGAACACCGGGGAGCTGTTTTTT
CSARTGANTGELFF
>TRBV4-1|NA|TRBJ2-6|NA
TGCGCCAGCAGCCTCCAGACGGACTCTGGGGCCAACGTCCTGACTTTC
CASSLQTDSGANVLTF
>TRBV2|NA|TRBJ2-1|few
TGTGCCAGCAGGAGACGACCCCGGGACAACTCCTACAATGAGCAGTTCTTC
CASRRRPRDNSYNEQFF
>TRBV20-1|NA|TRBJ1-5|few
TGCAGCGACCACAGGCTCGGGCAGCCCCAGCATTTT
CSDHRLGQPQHF
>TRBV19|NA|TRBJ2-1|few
TGTGCCAGTAGTATAACCGGAAATGAGCAGTTCTTC
CASSITGNEQFF
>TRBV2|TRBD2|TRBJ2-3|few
TGTGCCAGCAGTCCACTAGCGGGAGGGATCACAGATACGCAGTATTTT
CASSPLAGGITDTQYF
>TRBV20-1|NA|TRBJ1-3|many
TGCAGTGCTAGAAACGAAAAGGGAAACACCATATATTTT
CSARNEKGNTIYF
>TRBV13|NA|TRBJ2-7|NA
TGTGCCAGCAGCCCAGGGGTTTCCTACGAGCAGTACTTC
CASSPGVSYEQYF
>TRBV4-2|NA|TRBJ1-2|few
TGTGCCAGCAGCCAAGATGATGCTACACACTATGGCTACACCTTC
CASSQDDATHYGYTF
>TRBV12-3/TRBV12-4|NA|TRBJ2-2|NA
TGTGCCAGCAGTCCGCCTTCCCCCGTACCCGGGGAGCTGTTTTTT
CASSPPSPVPGELFF
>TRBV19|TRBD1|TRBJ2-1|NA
TGTGCCAGTAGTGGTTCTAGGACAGGGTGGACCAATGAGCAGTTCTTC
CASSGSRTGWTNEQFF
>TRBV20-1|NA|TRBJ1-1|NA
TGCAGTGCTAGAGTCACAGGCTTCGAAGCTTTCTTT
CSARVTGFEAFF
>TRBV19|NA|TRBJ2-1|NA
TGTGCCAGTAGTATAGGTCCACTCCCCCACAATGAGCAGTTCTTC
CASSIGPLPHNEQFF
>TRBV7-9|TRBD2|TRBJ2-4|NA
TGTGCCAGCAGCTTATCCGGGAGGGGCATTCAGTACTTC
CASSLSGRGIQYF
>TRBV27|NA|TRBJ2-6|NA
TGTGCCAGCAGTTTATTCGGGAAGTCTGGGGCCAACGTCCTGACTTTC
CASSLFGKSGANVLTF